This note documents a single T cell receptor beta chain sequence. Its target is not known. This sample stems from a study of breast tumors, draining lymph nodes, adjacent tissues. TCRdb re-derived calls from the multiplex PCR reads in MiXCR, one entry per CDR3 protein. The repertoire includes under 250,000 distinct CDR3 sequences, roughly 32% of them detected once, and just over 1.4% sits in the top ten. The CDR3 sequence is 16 residues long. The germline gives CDR1 LNHDA, CDR2 SQIVND (reference sequence). V was clipped by 4 bases and J by 9 bases; unmatched bases: 7. Axillary draining lymph nodes of breast cancer patients supplied the node samples. General study findings and limits: Most tumor T cells seemingly derive from lymph node, then expand in tumor. Compared with basal-like, luminal-like tumors shared significantly more repertoire with nontumor tissue. Tumor repertoires ranked between lymph nodes and nontumor tissue in diversity, with V and J gene preferences. Tumor T cell lymph node origin was a supported hypothesis, not proven.

This TCR derives from a female donor with breast cancer. Some clones in this sample may be carry-over from other donors' samples. The chain carries TRBV19 and TRBJ2-1, with TRBD2 matching 15 bases. Source material: axillary lymph node tissue. CDR3 sequence (DNA): TGTGCCAGTAGTACCGGACTAGCGGGAGGGAGGGGTGAGCAGTTCTTC. Amino acid sequence: CASSTGLAGGRGEQFF.